The clone carrying this T cell receptor beta chain was seen many times. The antigen is not known. Separate cDNA molecules each had unique molecular identifiers attached to them. A single record per CDR3 protein comes from TCRdb applying MiXCR to the 5' RACE reads. The table has tens of thousands of distinct CDR3 sequences, approximately 6.1% seen once; the top ten hold around 3.3%. The source of the sample is a study of early T cells in non-severe SARS-CoV-2 infection. The wider study: Investigators sequenced bulk RNA drawn from unsorted whole blood, and chains remained unpaired. Study-level findings and limits: VDJdb-based matching was biased toward anti-spike CD8 responses and missed private and CD4 specificities.

Trimming pared 3 bases from V and 7 bases from J, leaving 18 bases between. This CDR3 has 15 residues. Germline loops: CDR1 PRHDT, CDR2 FYEKMQ (reference sequence). The input for sequencing was whole blood, taken at baseline. The chain links TRBV13 to TRBJ2-5, with a tentative D call TRBD1 (6 bases). The origin of this receptor is an adult who was a healthcare worker with PCR-confirmed SARS-CoV-2 infection or an uninfected control (not recorded which). The CDR3 reads CASSLGRSLGGTQYF. CDR3 sequence (DNA): TGTGCCAGCAGCTTGGGGCGCTCCTTAGGGGGGACCCAGTACTTC. The variable domain in full, with the rest retrieved from reference TRBV13 and TRBJ2-5, is AAGVIQSPRHLIKEKRETATLKCYPIPRHDTVYWYQQGPGQDPQFLISFYEKMQSDKGSIPDRFSAQQFSDYHSELNMSSLELGDSALYFCASSLGRSLGGTQYFGPGTRLLVL.